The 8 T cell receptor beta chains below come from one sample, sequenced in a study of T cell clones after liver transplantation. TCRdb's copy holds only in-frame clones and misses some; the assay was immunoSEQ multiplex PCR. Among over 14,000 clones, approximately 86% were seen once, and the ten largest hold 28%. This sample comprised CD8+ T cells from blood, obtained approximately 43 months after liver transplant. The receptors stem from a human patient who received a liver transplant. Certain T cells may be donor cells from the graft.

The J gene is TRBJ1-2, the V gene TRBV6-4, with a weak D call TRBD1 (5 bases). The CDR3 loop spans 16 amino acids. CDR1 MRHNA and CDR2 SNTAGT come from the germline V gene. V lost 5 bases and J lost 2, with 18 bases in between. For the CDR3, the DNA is TGTGCCAGCAGTTTCGTCACCGGGACGGGGAACTATGGCTACACCTTC. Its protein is CASSFVTGTGNYGYTF.

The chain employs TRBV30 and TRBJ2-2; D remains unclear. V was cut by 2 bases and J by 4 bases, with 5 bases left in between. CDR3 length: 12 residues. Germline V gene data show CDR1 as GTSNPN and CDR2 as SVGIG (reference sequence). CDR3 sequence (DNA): TGTGCCTGGAGTACGGGCACCGGGGAGCTGTTTTTT. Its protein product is CAWSTGTGELFF.

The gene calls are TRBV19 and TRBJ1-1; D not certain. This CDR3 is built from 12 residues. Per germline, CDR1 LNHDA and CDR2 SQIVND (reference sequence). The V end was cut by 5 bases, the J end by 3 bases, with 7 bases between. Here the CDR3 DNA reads TGTGCCAGTAGTGAGGGCCACACTGAAGCTTTCTTT. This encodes CASSEGHTEAFF.

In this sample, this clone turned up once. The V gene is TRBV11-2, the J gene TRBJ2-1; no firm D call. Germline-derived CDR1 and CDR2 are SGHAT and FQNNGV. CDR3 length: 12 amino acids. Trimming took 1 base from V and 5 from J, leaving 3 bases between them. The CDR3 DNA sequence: TGTGCCAGCAGCTTAGGGAACAATGAGCAGTTCTTC. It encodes CASSLGNNEQFF.

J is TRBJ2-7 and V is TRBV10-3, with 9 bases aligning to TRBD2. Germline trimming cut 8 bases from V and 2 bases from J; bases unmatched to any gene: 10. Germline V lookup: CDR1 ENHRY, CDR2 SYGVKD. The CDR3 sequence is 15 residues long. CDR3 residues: CAISLYGGGAYEQYF. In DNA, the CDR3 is TGTGCCATCTCTCTGTATGGCGGGGGGGCCTACGAGCAGTACTTC.

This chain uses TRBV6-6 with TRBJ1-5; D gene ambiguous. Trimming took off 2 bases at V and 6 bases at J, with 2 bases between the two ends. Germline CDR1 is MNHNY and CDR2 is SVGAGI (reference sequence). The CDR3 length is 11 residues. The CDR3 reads CASSYPQPQHF. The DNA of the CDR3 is TGTGCCAGCAGTTACCCTCAGCCCCAGCATTTT.

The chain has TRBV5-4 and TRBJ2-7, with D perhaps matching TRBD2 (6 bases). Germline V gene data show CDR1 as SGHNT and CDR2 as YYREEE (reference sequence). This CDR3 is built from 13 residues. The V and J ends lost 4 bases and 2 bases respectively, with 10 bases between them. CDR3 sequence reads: CASSPGTAYEQYF. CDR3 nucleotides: TGTGCCAGCAGCCCCGGGACTGCCTACGAGCAGTACTTC. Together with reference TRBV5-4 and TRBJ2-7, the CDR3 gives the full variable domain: ETGVTQSPTHLIKTRGQQVTLRCSSQSGHNTVSWYQQALGQGPQFIFQYYREEENGRGNFPPRFSGLQFPNYSSELNVNALELDDSALYLCASSPGTAYEQYFGPGTRLTVT.

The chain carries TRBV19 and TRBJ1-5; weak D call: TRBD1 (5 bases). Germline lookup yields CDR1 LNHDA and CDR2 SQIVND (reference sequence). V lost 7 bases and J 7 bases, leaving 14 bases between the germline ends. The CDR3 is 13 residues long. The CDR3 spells CASMGRVTQPQHF. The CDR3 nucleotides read TGTGCCAGTATGGGCAGGGTGACACAGCCCCAGCATTTT.